Given below is one T cell receptor (beta chain) in context. These data come from a study of monozygotic twins with inflammatory bowel disease. The template switching step added UMIs that contained a 6-nucleotide sample barcode. TCRdb reprocessed the 5' RACE reads, with one entry per CDR3 protein and no DNA. The sample holds hundreds of thousands of distinct CDR3 sequences. Germline assignment: CDR1 GTSNPN and CDR2 SVGIG (reference sequence). CDR3 length equals 14 residues. The rearrangement links TRBV30 to TRBJ2-3; with no DNA, the TCRdb D assignment of TRBD1 cannot be verified. The specimen was blood. This clonotype was sampled from a human donor with ulcerative colitis or Crohn's disease, or a healthy co-twin of an affected twin (not recorded which). This CDR3 reads CAWFGTGFTDTQYF.